This T cell receptor beta chain came from a study of cytomegalovirus exposure and HLA in healthy donors. Findings of the study overall: Sequencing likely produced, as an artifact, a cluster of highly shared sequence variants. The study recorded over 150 TCR beta chains that were cytomegalovirus-associated.

V shed 4 bases and J shed 2 bases, with 15 bases lying between them. Germline V CDR1 and CDR2: SGHTA, FQGNSA. The CDR3 consists of 16 residues. Worth noting for this clone: What it recognizes is unknown.

Vbeta (60) and Jbeta (13) primers were used in the PCR. Some clones are missing from TCRdb's copy, which holds only in-frame ones; the method was immunoSEQ multiplex PCR. The sample lists some 150,000 clones, roughly 80% seen once, with under 15% in the top ten. This TCR was sampled from a woman between 45 and 60 years old in good health and CMV-seronegative. Sequenced: PBMCs. The chain couples TRBV7-2 to TRBJ2-4; D possibly corresponds to TRBD2 (7 bases). CDR3: CASSSGFGGPKNIQYF. CDR3 nucleotide sequence: TGTGCCAGCAGCTCGGGGTTCGGGGGGCCCAAAAACATTCAGTACTTC.